This record covers a single T cell receptor (beta chain). This sample stems from a study of blood T cell repertoires in COVID-19. Overall study context: Italy, Spain and the United States were the sources of the convalescent and acute COVID-19 samples. In each case, the material was cDNA or gDNA derived from T cells, B-cell-depleted T cells, or PBMCs.

Original data processing: The assay estimated nucleated cells by amplifying reference gene primers. TCRdb keeps only in-frame clones here, not all; method: immunoSEQ multiplex PCR. V, J and clone size reflect that table, while D and trimming were determined from the DNA. The data show roughly 270,000 clones, approximately 91% seen once. The CDR3 runs to 15 residues. Sequenced input: peripheral blood. The chain has TRBV21-1 and TRBJ1-1. TRBV21-1 is shown as a pseudogene. The sequence came from a man aged 18 to 29 with active or convalescent COVID-19. DNA of the CDR3: TGTGCCAGCAGCAAAAAAGGGAGACAGAACACTGAAGCTTTCTTT. Translation gives CASSKKGRQNTEAFF.